This TCR beta chain was documented in a study of T cells in Graves' hyperthyroidism and ophthalmopathy. The ends were cut back, 5 bases at V and 8 bases at J, with 13 bases in the middle. Per germline, CDR1 LNHDA and CDR2 SQIVND (reference sequence). This CDR3 is 14 amino acids long. TCR beta CDR3 regions were amplified from RNA. RT-PCR in the first round (using the HTBI primer set) targeted the TCR CDR3. TCRdb reprocessed the multiplex PCR reads via MiXCR and lists one record per CDR3 protein. Of over 250,000 distinct CDR3 sequences in the sample, approximately 15% were seen once. Criteria for exclusion of patients were uncontrolled infection, other autoimmune disease, pregnancy or lactation. This clonotype was counted a few times.

The sample taken for sequencing was blood. The V call is TRBV19, the J call TRBJ1-6; a weak D match, TRBD1 (6 bases). This sequence originates from a woman aged 60-75 years with Graves' ophthalmopathy. CDR3 protein: CASSGQFMDSPLHF. In DNA, the CDR3 is TGTGCCAGTAGTGGACAGTTTATGGATTCACCCCTCCACTTT.